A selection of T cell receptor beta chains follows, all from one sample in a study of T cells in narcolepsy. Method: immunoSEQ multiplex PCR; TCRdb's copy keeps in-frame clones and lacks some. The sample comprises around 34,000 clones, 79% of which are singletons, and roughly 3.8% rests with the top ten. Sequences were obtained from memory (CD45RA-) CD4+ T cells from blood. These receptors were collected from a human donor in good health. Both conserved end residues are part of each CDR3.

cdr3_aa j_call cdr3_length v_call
CASSTTGQQETQYF TRBJ2-5 14 TRBV19
CASSQGFAGGNQPQHF TRBJ1-5 16 TRBV4-1
CASSIRLAGGTKQETQYF TRBJ2-5 18 TRBV19
CATSSGGLASSYNEQFF TRBJ2-1 17 TRBV15
CASRSGSSNQPQHF TRBJ1-5 14 TRBV19
CASSQSAGGEKLFF TRBJ1-4 14 TRBV4-2
CASSRGQDRANSPLHF TRBJ1-6 16 TRBV5-4
CASSEQAGAYNEQFF TRBJ2-1 15 TRBV2
CASSISGTEREQYF TRBJ2-7 14 TRBV19
CASRRFGRGRSYNEQFF TRBJ2-1 17 TRBV11-2
CASSYLQGVGNTIYF TRBJ1-3 15 TRBV6-6
CASTRRPPYEQYF TRBJ2-7 13 TRBV6-5
CASSLRTSGRINEQFF TRBJ2-1 16 TRBV5-6
CASSGPGGLTSGTF TRBJ1-2 14 TRBV11-2
CASSTGVASGKETQYF TRBJ2-5 16 TRBV5-1
CASSLVAGGRSNEQFF TRBJ2-1 16 TRBV11-2
CAWASGSLTDTQYF TRBJ2-3 14 TRBV30
CAWSVTVANTGELFF TRBJ2-2 15 TRBV30
CASTPRYTDTQYF TRBJ2-3 13 TRBV11-2
CASSYSTGTRSDTQYF TRBJ2-3 16 TRBV6-6
CASSVASSPREQYF TRBJ2-7 14 TRBV9
CASSKGTGSSGSITGELFF TRBJ2-2 19 TRBV21-1
CASSLEFRAGGELFF TRBJ2-2 15 TRBV2
CASTPDSGSYEQYF - 14 TRBV5-1
CAWIRRVTTEAFF TRBJ1-1 13 TRBV30
CAWSPRTARGTDTQYF TRBJ2-3 16 TRBV30
CAWSRNLAGVDEQYF TRBJ2-7 15 TRBV30
CASSRTPGERGTSVTNRTHEQYF TRBJ2-7 23 TRBV4-2
CASSIGDREIEKLFF TRBJ1-4 15 TRBV5-1
CASRPEGWETQYF TRBJ2-5 13 TRBV6-1
CASSLAALAGVADTQYF TRBJ2-3 17 TRBV5-1
CASSSANVLTF TRBJ2-6 11 TRBV11-2
CAWTGLAGDTQYF TRBJ2-3 13 TRBV30
CATSEDYKTDTQYF TRBJ2-3 14 TRBV15
CARGRQGNTEAFF TRBJ1-1 13 TRBV5-1
CASSLGHNYGHTF TRBJ1-2 13 TRBV5-6
CATSRGQETQYF TRBJ2-5 12 TRBV15
CASSVTGSSYEQYF TRBJ2-7 14 TRBV9
CASSLGVRGQDTQYF TRBJ2-3 15 TRBV7-9
CSVRQGYNEQFF TRBJ2-1 12 TRBV29-1
CASSLAGGAETQYF TRBJ2-5 14 TRBV7-9
CASSLGGTGNYVGQYF TRBJ2-7 16 TRBV18
CASGLIGGVRETQYF TRBJ2-5 15 TRBV12-5
CASSPGTNQPQHF TRBJ1-5 13 TRBV9
CAWSDAKFGTTNTEAFF TRBJ1-1 17 TRBV30
CASSLEVGLAGYNEQFF TRBJ2-1 17 TRBV5-1
CASSTGGWPDTQYF TRBJ2-3 14 TRBV5-1
CASSPAAGGSYNEQFF TRBJ2-1 16 TRBV7-8
CARTGGSGGYTF TRBJ1-2 12 TRBV2
CASRRQGDGADTQYF TRBJ2-3 15 TRBV5-1
CASSLSPMAREQYF TRBJ2-7 14 TRBV27
CATSRGTNEELFF TRBJ1-4 13 TRBV15
CATSARTGGGETQYF TRBJ2-5 15 TRBV15
CASSRPGQGARGAFF TRBJ1-1 15 TRBV4-1
CASSLGTGPNEKLFF TRBJ1-4 15 TRBV7-2
CASSREPGTPETQYF TRBJ2-5 15 TRBV5-1
CATKMTGYYGYTF TRBJ1-2 13 TRBV6-5
CASRQGGGTEAFF TRBJ1-1 13 TRBV6-6
CASSLAGTSGRADGELFF TRBJ2-2 18 TRBV5-1